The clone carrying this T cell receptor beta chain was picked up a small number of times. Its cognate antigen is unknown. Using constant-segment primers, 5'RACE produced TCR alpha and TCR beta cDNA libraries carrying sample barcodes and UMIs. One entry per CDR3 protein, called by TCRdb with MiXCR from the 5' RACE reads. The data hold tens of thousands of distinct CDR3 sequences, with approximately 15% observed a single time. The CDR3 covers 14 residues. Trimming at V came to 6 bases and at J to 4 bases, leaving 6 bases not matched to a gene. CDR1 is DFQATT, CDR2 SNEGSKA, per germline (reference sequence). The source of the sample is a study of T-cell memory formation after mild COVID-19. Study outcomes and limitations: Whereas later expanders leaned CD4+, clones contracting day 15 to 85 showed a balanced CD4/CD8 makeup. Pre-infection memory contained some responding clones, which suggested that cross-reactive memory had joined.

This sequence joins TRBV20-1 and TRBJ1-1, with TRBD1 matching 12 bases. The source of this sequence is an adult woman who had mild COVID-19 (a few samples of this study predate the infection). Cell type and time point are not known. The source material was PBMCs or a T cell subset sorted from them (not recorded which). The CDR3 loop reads CSAHGTGGVTEAFF. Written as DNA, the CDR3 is TGCAGTGCACACGGGACAGGGGGCGTCACTGAAGCTTTCTTT.